The present TCR beta chain was sequenced within a study of glioma-infiltrating T cells after dendritic cell vaccination. At the level of the study: Dendritic cells derived from monocytes and pulsed with autologous tumor lysate formed the vaccine.

Fresh-frozen tumor tissue and more than two years of survival data were available for all. Blood PBMC samples: pre-vaccination, two weeks post third vaccination, and at tumor progression. Profiling relied on immunoSEQ multiplex PCR, and the TCRdb table lists in-frame clones only, not all of them. Among over 90,000 clones listed, roughly 76% were seen once. Losses at the gene ends were 5 bases for V and 5 bases for J; bases not matched to a gene: 6. The CDR3 length is 15 residues. CDR1 LNHDA and CDR2 SQIVND come from the germline V gene (reference sequence). This TCR was recovered from a human donor with glioblastoma. The sample here was blood, taken before dendritic cell vaccination. The genes are TRBV19 and TRBJ1-5; 10 bases map to TRBD1. The CDR3 loop is CASSPTGGADQPQHF. CDR3 DNA: TGTGCCAGTAGTCCGACAGGGGGCGCAGATCAGCCCCAGCATTTT.